This T cell receptor beta chain was captured in a study of T cells after yellow fever vaccination. On this clonotype itself: Its antigen remains unidentified.

Study results and limitations: Peak timing came faster in the weaker secondary response, day 5 versus 15. Abundant bulk-derived clonotypes could contaminate FACS-sorted repertoires. The booster saw the reappearance of most primary-vaccination clones (about 95% CD4, roughly 87% CD8).

Germline values: CDR1 SNHLY, CDR2 FYNNEI. The CDR3 consists of 16 residues. The junction had 5 bases not matched to a gene; V was cut back by 2 bases and J by 5 bases. Generation of TCR cDNA used 5'RACE template switching (which added a universal primer site and UMIs). TCRdb called the 5' RACE reads again in MiXCR, with one record for every CDR3 protein. The sample has roughly 400,000 distinct CDR3 sequences; about 17% are singletons. The clonotype was recovered from a man aged 18 to 29 who received the YFV17D yellow fever vaccine. The chain combines TRBV2 with TRBJ2-1, with 11 bases aligning to TRBD2. This specimen was PBMCs, taken before the yellow fever booster vaccination. In DNA, the CDR3 is TGTGCCAGCAGTGAACCTTGGACTAGCGGGCACAATGAGCAGTTCTTC. Translation gives CASSEPWTSGHNEQFF.